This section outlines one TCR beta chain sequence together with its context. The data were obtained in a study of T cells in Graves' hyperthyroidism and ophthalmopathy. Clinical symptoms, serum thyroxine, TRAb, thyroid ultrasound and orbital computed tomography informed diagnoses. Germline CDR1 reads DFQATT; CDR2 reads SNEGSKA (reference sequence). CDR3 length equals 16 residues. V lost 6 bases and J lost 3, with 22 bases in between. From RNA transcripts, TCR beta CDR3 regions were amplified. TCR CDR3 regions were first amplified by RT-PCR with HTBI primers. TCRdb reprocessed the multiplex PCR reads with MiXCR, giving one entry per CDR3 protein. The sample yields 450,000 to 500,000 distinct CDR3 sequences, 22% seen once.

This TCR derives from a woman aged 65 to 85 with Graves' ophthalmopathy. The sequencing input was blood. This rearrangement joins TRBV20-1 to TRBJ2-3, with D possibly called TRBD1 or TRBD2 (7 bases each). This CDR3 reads CSATQGGAGATDTQYF. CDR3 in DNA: TGCAGTGCCACGCAGGGGGGGGCGGGAGCGACAGATACGCAGTATTTT.